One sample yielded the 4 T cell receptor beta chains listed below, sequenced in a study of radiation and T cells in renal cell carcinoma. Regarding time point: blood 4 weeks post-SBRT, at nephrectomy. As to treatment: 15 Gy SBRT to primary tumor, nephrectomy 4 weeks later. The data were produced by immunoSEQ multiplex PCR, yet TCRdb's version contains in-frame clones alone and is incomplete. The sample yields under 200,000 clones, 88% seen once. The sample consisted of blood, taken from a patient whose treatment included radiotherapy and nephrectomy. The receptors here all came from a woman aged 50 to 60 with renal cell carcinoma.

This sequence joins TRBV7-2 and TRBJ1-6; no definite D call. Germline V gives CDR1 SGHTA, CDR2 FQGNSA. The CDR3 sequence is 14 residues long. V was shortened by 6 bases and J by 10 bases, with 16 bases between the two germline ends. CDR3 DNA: TGTGCCAGCAGTACACATCAGGCGGGGTCACCCCTCCACTTT. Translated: CASSTHQAGSPLHF.

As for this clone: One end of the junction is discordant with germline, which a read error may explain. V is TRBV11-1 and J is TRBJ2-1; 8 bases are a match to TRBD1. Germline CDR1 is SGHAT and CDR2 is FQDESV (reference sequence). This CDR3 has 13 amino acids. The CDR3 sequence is CASSLDRGNEQFF. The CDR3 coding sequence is TGTGCCAGCAGTTTAGACAGGGGTAATGAGCAGTTCTTC. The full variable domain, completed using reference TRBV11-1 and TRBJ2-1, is EAEVAQSPRYKITEKSQAVAFWCDPISGHATLYWYRQILGQGPELLVQFQDESVVDDSQLPKDRFSAERLKGVDSTLKIQPAELGDSAMYLCASSLDRGNEQFFGPGTRLTVL.

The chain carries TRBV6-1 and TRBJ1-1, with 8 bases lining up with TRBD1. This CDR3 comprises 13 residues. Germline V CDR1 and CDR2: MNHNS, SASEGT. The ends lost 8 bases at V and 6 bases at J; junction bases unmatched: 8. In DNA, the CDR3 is TGTGCCAGCCTTACGGACAGGGCCCCTGAAGCTTTCTTT. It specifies CASLTDRAPEAFF.

DNA for the CDR3: TGTGCCAGCAGCCGCGGACAGACTCTAGGCTACACCTTC. This encodes CASSRGQTLGYTF. The chain uses TRBV5-6 and TRBJ1-2, with D possibly matching TRBD1 (6 bases). Between the trimmed V and J ends, which lost 4 bases and 8 bases, there was a span of 15 bases. This CDR3 has 13 amino acids. The V gene's germline CDR1 is SGHDT and CDR2 YYEEEE.